This T cell receptor beta chain was recorded in a study of OX40 agonist ivuxolimab in advanced cancers. Study-level background: Those enrolled were around 87% male, with a mean age of around 60 years and ages from roughly 20 to 90. Whole-study results and caveats: Compared with CD4+, CD8+ T cells on average had more expanded clones. Doses of 0.1 to 3.0 mg/kg were accompanied by clonal expansion of CD4+ and CD8+ blood T cells by week 6.

Sequenced by immunoSEQ multiplex PCR; TCRdb stores in-frame clones only, minus some. The data contain tens of thousands of clones, approximately 90% of them singletons. Remarks on this clone: The antigen is unknown.

Excluded were patients having autoimmune disease history or systemic immunosuppression. The sample was CD4+ or CD8+ T cells sorted from blood, taken in a trial of the OX40 agonist ivuxolimab. This TCR came from an adult with an advanced solid tumor such as melanoma, head and neck, liver or kidney cancer.

CDR3 loop: CSVAPREAQYF. CDR3 sequence (DNA): TGCAGCGTTGCCCCTCGGGAGGCCCAGTACTTC. The genes are TRBV29-1 and TRBJ2-5, with TRBD2 matching over 7 bases. Germline assignment: CDR1 SQVTM and CDR2 ANQGSEA. V trimming: 4 bases; J trimming: 9 bases; junction bases outside the gene matches: 5. The CDR3 totals 11 residues.